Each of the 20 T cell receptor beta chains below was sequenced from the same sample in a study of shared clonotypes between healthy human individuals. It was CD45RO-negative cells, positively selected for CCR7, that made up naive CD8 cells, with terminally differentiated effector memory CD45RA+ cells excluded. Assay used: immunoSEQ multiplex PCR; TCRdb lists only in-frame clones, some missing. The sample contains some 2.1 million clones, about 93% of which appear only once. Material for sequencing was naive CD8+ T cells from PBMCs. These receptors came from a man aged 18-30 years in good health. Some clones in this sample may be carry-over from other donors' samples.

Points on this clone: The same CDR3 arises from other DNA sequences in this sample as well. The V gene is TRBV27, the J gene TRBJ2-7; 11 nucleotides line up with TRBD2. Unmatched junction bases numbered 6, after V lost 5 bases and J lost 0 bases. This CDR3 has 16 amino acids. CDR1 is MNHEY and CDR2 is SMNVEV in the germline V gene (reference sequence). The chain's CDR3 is CASSPSSGRISYEQYF. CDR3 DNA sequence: TGTGCCAGCAGTCCCTCTAGCGGGAGGATCTCCTACGAGCAGTACTTC.

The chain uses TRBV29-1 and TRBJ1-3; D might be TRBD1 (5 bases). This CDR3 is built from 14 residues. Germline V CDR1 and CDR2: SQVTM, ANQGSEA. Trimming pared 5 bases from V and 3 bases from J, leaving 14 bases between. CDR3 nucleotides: TGCAGCGTTCTCGGGACTGCACATGGAAACACCATATATTTT. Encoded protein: CSVLGTAHGNTIYF.

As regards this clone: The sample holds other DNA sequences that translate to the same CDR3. The CDR3 bases are TGTGCCAGCAGTTTTTCCAGTTACAATGAGCAGTTCTTC. Translating it yields CASSFSSYNEQFF. J is TRBJ2-1 and V is TRBV27; no reliable D call. Germline V gene lookup returns CDR1 MNHEY and CDR2 SMNVEV (reference sequence). V was clipped by 3 bases and J by 4 bases, with 7 bases between them. CDR3 length equals 13 residues.

The CDR3 reads CASSILAGSSYNEQFF. In nucleotides, the CDR3 is TGTGCCAGTAGTATATTAGCGGGAAGCTCCTACAATGAGCAGTTCTTC. The chain combines TRBV19 with TRBJ2-1, with 8 bases lining up with TRBD2. CDR1 LNHDA and CDR2 SQIVND come from the germline V gene (reference sequence). J gave up 0 bases and V 2 bases, and 3 bases lay outside the gene matches. CDR3 length: 16 amino acids.

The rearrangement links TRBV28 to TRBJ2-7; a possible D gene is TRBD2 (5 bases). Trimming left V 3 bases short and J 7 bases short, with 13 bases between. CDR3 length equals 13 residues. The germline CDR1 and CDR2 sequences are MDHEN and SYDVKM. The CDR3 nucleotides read TGTGCCAGCAGTTTTGAGGCGGAGGTAGAGCAGTACTTC. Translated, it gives CASSFEAEVEQYF.

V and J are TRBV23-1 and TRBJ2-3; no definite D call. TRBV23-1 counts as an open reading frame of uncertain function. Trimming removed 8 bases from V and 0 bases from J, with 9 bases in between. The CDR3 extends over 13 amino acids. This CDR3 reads CASRECSTDTQYF. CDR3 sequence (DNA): TGCGCCAGCCGTGAGTGCAGCACAGATACGCAGTATTTT.

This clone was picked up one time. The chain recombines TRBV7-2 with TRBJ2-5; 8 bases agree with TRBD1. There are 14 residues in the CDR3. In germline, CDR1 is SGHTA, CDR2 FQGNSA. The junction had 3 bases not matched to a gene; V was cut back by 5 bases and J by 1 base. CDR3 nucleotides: TGTGCCAGCAGCAAAGGACAGGGCCAAGAGACCCAGTACTTC. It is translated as CASSKGQGQETQYF.

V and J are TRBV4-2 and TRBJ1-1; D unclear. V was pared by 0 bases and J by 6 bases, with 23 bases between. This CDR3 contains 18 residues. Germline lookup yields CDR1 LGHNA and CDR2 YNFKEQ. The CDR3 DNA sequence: TGTGCCAGCAGCCAAGATCGGATGTTCAATTGGGAACAAGCTGAAGCTTTCTTT. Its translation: CASSQDRMFNWEQAEAFF.

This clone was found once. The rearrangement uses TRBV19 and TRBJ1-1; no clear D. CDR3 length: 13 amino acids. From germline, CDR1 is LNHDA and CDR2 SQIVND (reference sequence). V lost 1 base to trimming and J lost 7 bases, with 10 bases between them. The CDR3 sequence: CASSIGPAGEAFF. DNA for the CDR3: TGTGCCAGTAGTATAGGACCGGCTGGTGAAGCTTTCTTT.

Written as DNA, the CDR3 is TGCGCCAGCAGCCAAGCCTGGCAGGGAACCTACGAGCAGTACTTC. This gives the protein CASSQAWQGTYEQYF. This chain uses TRBV4-1 with TRBJ2-5; D is possibly TRBD1 (5 bases). The J call may be faulty, since TRBJ2-7 better matches the DNA end. The CDR3 has 15 residues. Germline loops: CDR1 MGHRA, CDR2 YSYEKL.

The CDR3 region is CASRGGRGQPQHF. The CDR3 coding sequence is TGTGCCAGCAGGGGGGGGCGCGGGCAGCCCCAGCATTTT. The rearrangement uses TRBV27 and TRBJ1-5; TRBD1 might be the D (6 bases). The CDR3 contains 13 residues. Germline V gives CDR1 MNHEY, CDR2 SMNVEV (reference sequence). The V and J ends lost 6 bases and 7 bases respectively, with 13 bases between them.

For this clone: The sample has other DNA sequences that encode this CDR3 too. The CDR3 protein is CASSTRGPYEQYF. For the CDR3, the DNA is TGTGCCAGCAGTACTCGGGGCCCCTACGAGCAGTACTTC. This sequence joins TRBV27 and TRBJ2-7; the D gene could be TRBD1 or TRBD2 (5 bases each). The CDR3 contains 13 residues. V was trimmed by 5 bases and J by 2 bases, leaving 10 bases between them. From germline, CDR1 is MNHEY and CDR2 SMNVEV (reference sequence).

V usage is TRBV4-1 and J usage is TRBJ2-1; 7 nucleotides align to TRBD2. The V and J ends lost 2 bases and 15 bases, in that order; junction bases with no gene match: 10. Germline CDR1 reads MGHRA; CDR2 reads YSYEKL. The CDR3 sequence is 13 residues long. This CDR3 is CASSQPPSGYWFF. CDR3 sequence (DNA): TGCGCCAGCAGCCAACCTCCTAGCGGATATTGGTTCTTC.

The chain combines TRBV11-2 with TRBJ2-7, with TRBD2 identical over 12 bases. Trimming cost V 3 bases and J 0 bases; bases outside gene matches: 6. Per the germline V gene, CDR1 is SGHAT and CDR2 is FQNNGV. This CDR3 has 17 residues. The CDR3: CASSFLAGGHTSYEQYF. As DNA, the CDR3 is TGTGCCAGCAGCTTCCTAGCGGGAGGGCACACCTCCTACGAGCAGTACTTC.

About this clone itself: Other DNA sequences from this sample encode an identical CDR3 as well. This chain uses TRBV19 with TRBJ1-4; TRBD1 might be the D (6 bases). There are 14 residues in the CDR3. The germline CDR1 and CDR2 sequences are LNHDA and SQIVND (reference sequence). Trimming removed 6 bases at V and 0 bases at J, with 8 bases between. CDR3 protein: CASSHRATNEKLFF. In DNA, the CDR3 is TGTGCCAGTAGCCACAGGGCAACTAATGAAAAACTGTTTTTT.

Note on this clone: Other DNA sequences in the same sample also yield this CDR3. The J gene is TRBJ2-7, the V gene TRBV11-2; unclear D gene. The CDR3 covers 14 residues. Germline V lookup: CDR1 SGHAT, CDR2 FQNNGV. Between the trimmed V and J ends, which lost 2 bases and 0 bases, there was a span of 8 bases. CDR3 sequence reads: CASSLLPSSYEQYF. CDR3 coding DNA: TGTGCCAGCAGCTTACTTCCCAGCTCCTACGAGCAGTACTTC.

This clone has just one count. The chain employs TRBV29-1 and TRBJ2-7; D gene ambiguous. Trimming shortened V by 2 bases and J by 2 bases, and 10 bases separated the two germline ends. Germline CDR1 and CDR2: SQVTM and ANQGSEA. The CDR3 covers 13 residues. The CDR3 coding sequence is TGCAGCGTTGAATATGGGAATCCCTACGAGCAGTACTTC. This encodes CSVEYGNPYEQYF.

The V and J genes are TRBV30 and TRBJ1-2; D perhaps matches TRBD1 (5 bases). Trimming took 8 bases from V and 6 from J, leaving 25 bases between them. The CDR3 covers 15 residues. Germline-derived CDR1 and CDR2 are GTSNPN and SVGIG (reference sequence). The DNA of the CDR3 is TGTGCCGGAGCCGACCTGGGGGAAATCTTGAATGGCTACACCTTC. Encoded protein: CAGADLGEILNGYTF.

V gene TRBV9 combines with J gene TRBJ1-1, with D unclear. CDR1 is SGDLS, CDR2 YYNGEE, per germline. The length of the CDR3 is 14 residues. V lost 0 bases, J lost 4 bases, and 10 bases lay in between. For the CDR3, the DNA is TGTGCCAGCAGCGTAGGAAGGGCCGGCACTGAAGCTTTCTTT. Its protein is CASSVGRAGTEAFF.

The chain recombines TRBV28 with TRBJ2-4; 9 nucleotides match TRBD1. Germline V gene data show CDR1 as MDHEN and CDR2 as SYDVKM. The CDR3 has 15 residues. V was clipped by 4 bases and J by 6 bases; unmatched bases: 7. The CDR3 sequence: CASSSYRGLRNIQYF. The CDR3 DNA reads TGTGCCAGCAGTTCCTACAGGGGGCTGAGAAACATTCAGTACTTC.